Listed below are T cell receptor beta chains from one sample, sequenced in a study of CD8 T cells in Susac syndrome. TCRdb passed the immunoSEQ multiplex PCR reads through MiXCR, listing each CDR3 protein once. The sample has fewer than 80,000 distinct CDR3 sequences; approximately 94% are singletons. Sequenced: CD8+ T cells from PBMCs. All receptors come from a human donor with Susac syndrome. Each CDR3 is given without its conserved first and last residue. The order of the fields is J gene, V gene, CDR3 protein.

TRBJ2-7	TRBV14	ASSQVNRARDEQY
TRBJ2-1	TRBV9	ASSPVTYNEQF
TRBJ1-3	TRBV9	ASSEGSGSGNTIY
TRBJ2-7	TRBV27	ASETAYEQY
TRBJ2-7	TRBV7-9	ASSHRTSGVSYEQY
TRBJ1-2	TRBV29-1	SVGGELGGGYT
TRBJ2-5	TRBV9	ASTRSGTGSETQY
TRBJ2-1	TRBV14	AIQEMNYNEQF
TRBJ1-3	TRBV5-4	ASSQSPGRLQNTIY
TRBJ2-7	TRBV5-6	ASSFQEAEQY
TRBJ1-5	TRBV9	ASSEGQSNQPQH
TRBJ1-1	TRBV23-1	ASSRSPEGTNTEAF
TRBJ2-7	TRBV2	ASSGRVGYEQY
TRBJ2-7	TRBV27	ASSLSGGGTHYEQY
TRBJ2-7	TRBV5-5	ASSLGGAEQY
TRBJ2-5	TRBV7-9	ASSQDRGNLERETQY
TRBJ2-4	TRBV29-1	SVEDRQKGAKNIQY
TRBJ1-2	TRBV7-9	ASSLTNEANYGYT
TRBJ2-5	TRBV6-5	ASSYPGQQY
TRBJ2-7	TRBV20-1	SAQSRTSYEQY
TRBJ1-1	TRBV4-3	ASSPHRDADTEAF
TRBJ1-5	TRBV2	ASRGGRSSNQPQH
TRBJ1-2	TRBV16	ASSQFLVQDYGYT
TRBJ2-2	TRBV12-3/TRBV12-4	ASGPQETGELF
TRBJ2-1	TRBV10-3	AISVGISSYNEQF
TRBJ1-4	TRBV7-9	ASRSTGFATNEKLF
TRBJ1-5	TRBV9	ASSVSGVSNQPQH
TRBJ2-3	TRBV20-1	SASWDSYNGDTQY
TRBJ2-3	TRBV3-1	ASSQDPGGSTDTQY
TRBJ1-2	TRBV5-6	ASSTRRGSGGYT
TRBJ2-1	TRBV2	ASSGGTSGGGYEQF
TRBJ1-1	TRBV7-9	ASSLVSGNTEAF
TRBJ1-5	TRBV2	ASSGGGTHYQPQH
TRBJ2-1	TRBV4-1	ASSHLQGVGEQF
TRBJ1-6	TRBV7-8	ASSPPGQGAETYNSPLH
TRBJ1-1	TRBV15	ATREDRGDTEAF
TRBJ2-2	TRBV28	ASLDTSNTGELF
TRBJ2-3	TRBV7-8	ASSPRLAESTDTQY
TRBJ2-7	TRBV6-5	ASSSDAGSYEQY
TRBJ2-5	TRBV29-1	SADGETQY
TRBJ1-1	TRBV27	ASSSRTGTEVF
TRBJ1-6	TRBV19	ASSSRTGVSPLH
TRBJ2-7	TRBV6-1	ASSEAVAGAYEQY
TRBJ2-3	TRBV7-9	ASSFGRDGTDTQY
TRBJ2-4	TRBV6-6	ASNSNDRAKNIQY
TRBJ2-2	TRBV7-9	ASSSTTGGETGELF
TRBJ1-6	TRBV16	ASSQGTGVNSPLH
TRBJ1-1	TRBV29-1	SGRDTSGGTEAF
TRBJ1-6	TRBV27	ASSFDTPGLLYNSPLH
TRBJ2-1	TRBV12-3/TRBV12-4	AIGTSGGNEQF
TRBJ2-6	TRBV6-1	ASSESGTGANVLT